Following are 14 T cell receptor beta chains from one sample sequenced in a study of blood T cell repertoires in COVID-19. TCRdb's table, derived via immunoSEQ multiplex PCR, lists solely in-frame clones and lacks some. The data contain under 60,000 clones, around 86% of them singletons. Specimen: peripheral blood. These receptors originate from a human donor in a cohort sampled during active COVID-19.

The rearrangement links TRBV24-1 to TRBJ2-7; 7 bases match TRBD1. The CDR3 is 14 amino acids. From germline, CDR1 is KGHDR and CDR2 SFDVKD. V lost 7 bases to trimming and J lost 7 bases; unmatched junction nucleotides: 12. CDR3 protein: CATSKGGLSGEQYF. The CDR3 bases are TGTGCCACCAGCAAAGGGGGCTTAAGTGGAGAGCAGTACTTC.

This clone has only a few counts. The V gene is TRBV4-1, the J gene TRBJ1-2, with TRBD1 as a possible D gene (6 bases). The CDR3 is made up of 14 amino acids. Trimming took 3 bases from V and 4 from J, leaving 12 bases between them. Germline CDR1 is MGHRA and CDR2 is YSYEKL. The CDR3: CASSQGHQGYGYTF. The CDR3 DNA sequence: TGCGCCAGCAGCCAGGGACATCAGGGCTATGGCTACACCTTC.

The chain carries TRBV4-3 and TRBJ1-5; tentatively, D is TRBD1 (5 bases). Germline loops: CDR1 LGHNA, CDR2 YSLEER. The CDR3 runs to 18 residues. V lost 4 bases, J lost 2 bases, and 21 bases lay in between. CDR3 DNA: TGCGCCAGCAGCCCCCAAGTCGGAGGGGTTACGGGCAATCAGCCCCAGCATTTT. Protein sequence: CASSPQVGGVTGNQPQHF.

The chain uses TRBV28 and TRBJ2-7, with TRBD1 matching over 10 bases. The CDR3 spans 15 residues. After removal of 5 bases from V and 7 bases from J, the junction contained 11 bases not matched to a gene. From germline, CDR1 is MDHEN and CDR2 SYDVKM. Written as DNA, the CDR3 is TGTGCCAGCAGTACCGCTGGGACAGGGGCCGGAGAGCAGTACTTC. It codes for CASSTAGTGAGEQYF.

This chain links TRBV10-1 with TRBJ2-7; 13 positions match TRBD2. The CDR3 contains 16 residues. V lost 3 bases, J lost 5 bases, and 7 bases stayed unmatched. Germline lookup yields CDR1 WNHNN and CDR2 SYGVQD (reference sequence). The CDR3 DNA sequence: TGCGCCAGCAGTGATCGGACTAGCGGGAGCGGCGACGAGCAGTACTTC. Amino acids: CASSDRTSGSGDEQYF.

The chain links TRBV28 to TRBJ2-5; possible D gene TRBD1, 6 bases. Per the germline V gene, CDR1 is MDHEN and CDR2 is SYDVKM. The V end was cut by 8 bases, the J end by 5 bases, with 24 bases between. This CDR3 spans 16 amino acids. CDR3 region: CASVPGPGTPMETQYF. The DNA of the CDR3 is TGTGCCAGCGTCCCGGGACCAGGGACACCCATGGAGACCCAGTACTTC.

The J gene is TRBJ2-1, the V gene TRBV5-4; D remains unclear. Germline V gene data show CDR1 as SGHNT and CDR2 as YYREEE (reference sequence). V was trimmed by 4 bases and J by 0 bases, leaving 14 bases between them. This CDR3 is built from 16 residues. In nucleotides, the CDR3 is TGTGCCAGCAGCACCGCCCCCCTAAGCTCCTACAATGAGCAGTTCTTC. Translating gives CASSTAPLSSYNEQFF.

The gene calls are TRBV28 and TRBJ2-7, with 9 bases identical to TRBD2. CDR3 length: 14 amino acids. The germline V gene encodes CDR1 MDHEN and CDR2 SYDVKM. Trimming removed 2 bases from V and 6 bases from J; junction bases left unmatched: 5. The CDR3 DNA is TGTGCCAGCAGTTTACCTAGCGGGATTCTCGAGCAGTACTTC. Its protein is CASSLPSGILEQYF.

The rearrangement joins TRBV29-1 to TRBJ1-2; the D gene is possibly TRBD1 (6 bases). Per the germline V gene, CDR1 is SQVTM and CDR2 is ANQGSEA. The length of the CDR3 is 12 residues. V shed 6 bases and J shed 7 bases, with 15 bases lying between them. The DNA for the CDR3 is TGCAGCGTGACGACAGGCCCCGGTGGCTACACCTTC. Encoded protein: CSVTTGPGGYTF.

This rearrangement joins TRBV5-1 to TRBJ2-6, with a weak D call TRBD1 (5 bases). The V end was cut by 0 bases, the J end by 3 bases, with 7 bases between. Germline CDR1 and CDR2: SGHRS and YFSETQ. This CDR3 contains 15 residues. CDR3: CASSLGQGGANVLTF. CDR3 bases: TGCGCCAGCAGCTTGGGCCAGGGTGGGGCCAACGTCCTGACTTTC. The full variable domain, rest sourced from reference TRBV5-1 and TRBJ2-6, is KAGVTQTPRYLIKTRGQQVTLSCSPISGHRSVSWYQQTPGQGLQFLFEYFSETQRNKGNFPGRFSGRQFSNSRSEMNVSTLELGDSALYLCASSLGQGGANVLTFGAGSRLTVL.

The chain joins TRBV9 to TRBJ2-7; tentative D call: TRBD2 (5 bases). V lost 4 bases to trimming and J lost 5 bases, with 28 bases between them. The CDR3 has 18 amino acids. The germline CDR1 and CDR2 sequences are SGDLS and YYNGEE. The chain's CDR3 is CASSRGSPDTFLRNEQYF. The DNA of the CDR3 is TGTGCCAGCAGCAGAGGGTCGCCAGACACCTTTCTCAGGAACGAGCAGTACTTC.

V gene TRBV7-2 combines with J gene TRBJ2-5, with 10 nucleotides matching TRBD2. CDR3 length equals 16 residues. With V trimmed by 0 bases and J by 3 bases, 4 bases remained unmatched. Germline values: CDR1 SGHTA, CDR2 FQGNSA. The CDR3 nucleotides read TGTGCCAGCAGCTTAGCGGGACTAGCGCTAAAAGAGACCCAGTACTTC. Its protein product is CASSLAGLALKETQYF.

V and J are TRBV19 and TRBJ2-5; the match to TRBD2 covers 10 bases. The germline V gene has CDR1 LNHDA and CDR2 SQIVND (reference sequence). The CDR3 totals 16 residues. Germline trimming cut 1 base from V and 4 bases from J; bases unmatched to any gene: 6. DNA for the CDR3: TGTGCCAGTAGTATAGCCCCCCTAGCGGGAGTAGAGACCCAGTACTTC. Amino acid sequence: CASSIAPLAGVETQYF.

The CDR3 sequence: CASSLWGPGVNYGYTF. The CDR3 DNA is TGTGCCAGCAGTTTATGGGGTCCCGGGGTTAACTATGGCTACACCTTC. The chain employs TRBV27 and TRBJ1-2; D gene unclear. V was cut by 1 base and J by 1 base, with 13 bases left in between. Germline-derived CDR1 and CDR2 are MNHEY and SMNVEV (reference sequence). This CDR3 is 16 amino acids long.